Below, 27 T cell receptor beta chains from the same sample are listed, as sequenced in a study of tumor-infiltrating lymphocytes in primary liver carcinoma. Scientists recovered RNA and DNA together from roughly 18-30 mg of unsorted bulk tissue. Constant-region priming of 500 ng total RNA yielded TCR beta cDNA. Sequencing libraries for TCR beta derived from three nested multiplex PCR rounds that used slightly modified ARM-PCR. Running around 10 cycles apiece, the first two PCR rounds relied on TRBV1-TRBV30 forward primers together with a C-beta reverse primer. MiXCR was run by TCRdb on the multiplex PCR reads, yielding one entry per CDR3 protein. The sample shows 99,000 or so distinct CDR3 sequences, roughly 85% of them seen only once. The sequenced sample was liver tumor tissue from sampling region 3. As for subset: tumor region T3, left-lateral pole. The receptors originated from a man aged 40-49 years with primary liver carcinoma and hepatitis B virus infection.

The chain recombines TRBV28 with TRBJ2-7, with D perhaps matching TRBD1 (6 bases). Germline loops: CDR1 MDHEN, CDR2 SYDVKM. There are 14 residues in the CDR3. V lost 5 bases to trimming and J lost 12 bases, with 23 bases between them. The CDR3 DNA follows: TGTGCCAGCAGTCCTCGACAGGAGTACTACGAGGGGTACTTC. It translates to CASSPRQEYYEGYF.

A few counts support this clonotype. One end of the junction fails to match germline, which may point to a read error. This rearrangement joins TRBV11-2 to TRBJ2-2; a possible D gene is TRBD2 (5 bases). This CDR3 region has 13 residues. Germline V gene data show CDR1 as SGHAT and CDR2 as FQNNGV. The CDR3: CASSVRPTGELFF. The CDR3 nucleotides read TGTGCCAGCAGCGTTAGGCCCACCGGGGAACTGTTTTTT.

Notes on this clonotype: One junction end disagrees with the germline gene, perhaps due to a read error. This chain joins TRBV11-1 and TRBJ2-2; a weak D match, TRBD1 (6 bases). The germline gives CDR1 SGHAT, CDR2 FQDESV (reference sequence). This CDR3 contains 13 residues. CDR3 sequence: CASSFWDTGEPFF. The DNA for the CDR3 is TGCGCCAGCAGCTTCTGGGACACCGGGGAGCCGTTTTTT.

This clonotype was observed at least ten times. The V and J genes are TRBV27 and TRBJ1-6; D call uncertain. Trimming shortened V by 6 bases and J by 8 bases, and 11 bases separated the two germline ends. The length of the CDR3 is 13 residues. CDR1 is MNHEY, CDR2 SMNVEV, per germline (reference sequence). The DNA of the CDR3 is TGTGCCAGCAGCGGACTGGATTATTCACCCCTCCACTTT. Amino acid sequence: CASSGLDYSPLHF.

The sample holds one count of this clonotype. A much more abundant neighbour one base away suggests this may be a read error. The chain uses TRBV30 and TRBJ1-6; D is uncertain. Germline CDR1 reads GTSNPN; CDR2 reads SVGIG (reference sequence). The CDR3 runs 14 residues. For the CDR3, the DNA is TGTGCCTGGAGGACTCTCGGACGTCATTCACCCTTCCACTTT. It specifies CAWRTLGRHSPFHF.

In regard to this clonotype: This could be a read error, since a much larger clone is one nucleotide away. The chain couples TRBV2 to TRBJ2-3; the D is unclear. Germline V lookup: CDR1 SNHLY, CDR2 FYNNEI. This CDR3 contains 12 residues. The CDR3, as DNA: TGTGCCAGCAGTCCCCTAGAAGATACGCACTATTTT. Its translation: CASSPLEDTHYF.

Comments on this clonotype: An end of the junction differs from the germline gene, which may be a read error. The chain links TRBV6-2 or TRBV6-3 to TRBJ2-7, with D perhaps matching TRBD2 (7 bases). Germline values: CDR1 MNHEY, CDR2 SVGEGT. The CDR3 sequence is 16 residues long. The CDR3, as DNA: TGTGCCACCAGTTACCCCCTAGGTGCGGGGGCCTACGAGGAGTACTTC. Translated, it gives CATSYPLGAGAYEEYF.

In its sample, this clonotype was seen once. One junction end does not reproduce the germline sequence, and a read error may be involved. The CDR3 DNA is TGTGCCAGCAGCTATCAGGGGTTAAACACTGAGGCTTTCTTT. Residues: CASSYQGLNTEAFF. This chain connects TRBV5-6 to TRBJ1-1; possible D gene TRBD1, 6 bases. This CDR3 has 14 amino acids. CDR1 and CDR2 (germline): SGHDT, YYEEEE.

This clonotype was detected ten times or more. The rearrangement uses TRBV28 and TRBJ2-2; 9 nucleotides align to TRBD1. J was trimmed by 5 bases and V by 5 bases; bases with no gene match: 9. This CDR3 is 16 amino acids long. Per the germline V gene, CDR1 is MDHEN and CDR2 is SYDVKM. The CDR3 DNA sequence: TGTGCCAGCAGTCCCCCGGGACAGGGAAGAACCGGGGAGCTGTTTTTT. Translated: CASSPPGQGRTGELFF.

This clonotype was recorded a few times. A much larger clone differs from this one at a single base, so this may be a read error. The J gene is TRBJ2-5, the V gene TRBV5-1, with a weak D call TRBD2 (5 bases). Germline V lookup: CDR1 SGHRS, CDR2 YFSETQ. The CDR3 extends over 15 amino acids. The CDR3 DNA is TGCACCAGCAGCTTGGGAGCCCTCCGCCAAGAGACCCAGTACTTC. It is translated as CTSSLGALRQETQYF.

The rearrangement uses TRBV7-8 and TRBJ1-2; a weak D match, TRBD1 (5 bases). The germline V and J ends were trimmed by 10 bases and 4 bases, with 16 bases remaining between them. The CDR3 is 13 residues long. Germline-derived CDR1 and CDR2 are SGHVS and FQNEAQ. Here the CDR3 reads CANSPIGVYGYTF. CDR3 bases: TGTGCCAACAGTCCAATAGGGGTCTATGGCTACACCTTC. The full variable domain, completed using reference TRBV7-8 and TRBJ1-2, is GAGVSQSPRYKVAKRGQDVALRCDPISGHVSLFWYQQALGQGPEFLTYFQNEAQLDKSGLPSDRFFAERPEGSVSTLKIQRTQQEDSAVYLCANSPIGVYGYTFGSGTRLTVV.

Regarding this clonotype: Since the CDR3 does not end with the conserved phenylalanine or tryptophan, this likely comes from a read error. The DNA is left out, because the CDR3 cannot be placed on it with certainty; the CDR3 is given as TCRdb lists it. This chain uses TRBV29-1 with TRBJ2-5. The germline V gene encodes CDR1 SQVTM and CDR2 ANQGSEA. Counting both end residues, the CDR3 totals 13 amino acids. The CDR3 is CIVEDPVRETQRL.

A word on this clonotype: A junction end diverges from the germline sequence, so it may reflect a read error. The V call is TRBV4-3, the J call TRBJ1-2; TRBD1 matches at 8 bases. CDR1 is LGHNA and CDR2 is YSLEER in the germline V gene. The CDR3 extends over 17 amino acids. The CDR3 DNA sequence: TGCGCCAGCAGCCAGGATTATCGACAGGGGCGGATCTCCGGCTACATCTTC. Translated, it gives CASSQDYRQGRISGYIF.

A remark on this clonotype: Given the absence of the conserved phenylalanine or tryptophan at the CDR3 end, a read error is likely. The gene calls are TRBV29-1 and TRBJ2-1, with 10 positions matching TRBD2. The CDR3 consists of 16 residues. V lost 2 bases, J lost 4 bases, and 8 bases stayed unmatched. Germline lookup yields CDR1 SQVTM and CDR2 ANQGSEA. The CDR3 sequence: CSVEPYTSGMYNEQFS. DNA of the CDR3: TGCAGCGTTGAACCGTATACTAGCGGGATGTACAATGAGCAGTTCTCC.

This clonotype was observed a handful of times. The final CDR3 position lacks the conserved phenylalanine or tryptophan, pointing to a likely read error. The chain employs TRBV12-3 or TRBV12-4 and TRBJ2-1; the D gene is possibly TRBD2 (6 bases). The CDR3 loop spans 14 amino acids. V gave up 6 bases and J gave up 7 bases, with 16 bases separating them. CDR3 loop: CASRQGAGYNEQFL. CDR3 bases: TGTGCCAGCAGACAAGGGGCGGGGTATAATGAGCAGTTCCTC.

Details on this clonotype: Likely a read error: the CDR3 ends without its conserved phenylalanine or tryptophan. V usage is TRBV12-3 or TRBV12-4 and J usage is TRBJ1-6, with 7 bases lining up with TRBD1. There are 14 residues in the CDR3. CDR3 in amino acids: CASSSGTGDSPLHI. In DNA, the CDR3 is TGTGCCAGCAGCTCCGGAACAGGGGATTCACCTCTCCACATT.

Details on this clonotype: The junction departs from the called germline gene at one end, perhaps through a read error. The rearrangement links TRBV28 to TRBJ2-7; 7 nucleotides agree with TRBD2. This CDR3 comprises 14 residues. The V gene's germline CDR1 is MDHEN and CDR2 SYDVKM. The CDR3 DNA sequence: TGTGCCAGTAGTCCCCTATTAGGGGACTACGAGCACTACTTC. It yields the protein CASSPLLGDYEHYF.

A note on this clonotype: Since no conserved phenylalanine or tryptophan closes the CDR3, a read error is the likely cause. The chain couples TRBV10-3 to TRBJ1-5; D possibly corresponds to TRBD1 (5 bases). CDR1 ENHRY and CDR2 SYGVKD come from the germline V gene. The ends were cut back, 3 bases at V and 9 bases at J, with 18 bases in the middle. The CDR3 has 15 residues. The CDR3 region has the DNA TGTGCCATCAGTGAAGGTCAGGGCAGAGGACGGCCCCAGCATTAT. It is translated as CAISEGQGRGRPQHY.

By its share, this clonotype is medium-sized. The rearrangement uses TRBV7-8 and TRBJ2-5; 11 nucleotides match TRBD1. This CDR3 region has 14 residues. Germline CDR1 is SGHVS and CDR2 is FQNEAQ. V dropped 5 bases and J dropped 5; count of bases not matched to a gene: 4. CDR3 region: CASSRDRGIETQYF. CDR3 DNA: TGTGCCAGCAGCAGGGACAGGGGGATTGAGACCCAGTACTTC. Together with reference TRBV7-8 and TRBJ2-5, the CDR3 gives the full variable domain: GAGVSQSPRYKVAKRGQDVALRCDPISGHVSLFWYQQALGQGPEFLTYFQNEAQLDKSGLPSDRFFAERPEGSVSTLKIQRTQQEDSAVYLCASSRDRGIETQYFGPGTRLLVL.

As concerns this clonotype: One base away lies a much larger clone, so this may be a sequencing read error. The final CDR3 position lacks the conserved phenylalanine or tryptophan, pointing to a likely read error. The V gene is TRBV19, the J gene TRBJ2-5; 10 nucleotides align to TRBD2. With 10 bases clipped from V and 4 bases from J, the junction kept 3 bases outside the gene matches. Germline lookup yields CDR1 LNHDA and CDR2 SQIVND (reference sequence). The CDR3 runs 12 residues. CDR3 nucleotide sequence: TGTGCCACTCGACTAGCGGGAGAGACCCAGTACCTC. As protein: CATRLAGETQYL.

V gene TRBV25-1 combines with J gene TRBJ1-5, with TRBD1 as a possible D gene (5 bases). Per the germline V gene, CDR1 is MGHDK and CDR2 is SYGVNS. This CDR3 contains 12 residues. With 9 bases removed from V and 4 bases from J, the gap between germline ends came to 10 bases. For the CDR3, the DNA is TGTGCCAGTAGAGAGGGGAATCAGCCCCAGCATTTT. Translating it yields CASREGNQPQHF.

To note about this clonotype: One junction end does not reproduce the germline sequence, and a read error may be involved. The V call is TRBV11-1, the J call TRBJ2-5; 9 nucleotides match TRBD2. From germline, CDR1 is SGHAT and CDR2 FQDESV (reference sequence). This CDR3 comprises 15 residues. The CDR3 sequence is CVSTLTGVAGEIQYF. CDR3 nucleotides: TGTGTCAGCACCCTCACGGGAGTAGCGGGAGAGATCCAGTACTTC.

Comments on this clonotype: An end of the junction does not agree with germline; a read error may underlie this. The CDR3 spells CSAHKTRGGDEQLF. CDR3 bases: TGCAGTGCCCATAAGACCAGAGGCGGCGATGAGCAGCTCTTC. The chain couples TRBV29-1 to TRBJ2-1; the D is unclear. This CDR3 contains 14 residues. The germline gives CDR1 SQVTM, CDR2 ANQGSEA.

In its sample, this clonotype was seen many times. The chain couples TRBV7-2 to TRBJ1-1; D not resolved. Between the trimmed V and J ends, which lost 0 bases and 0 bases, there was a span of 8 bases. The CDR3 has 15 amino acids. Germline V gene sequence: CDR1 SGHTA, CDR2 FQGNSA. In DNA form, the CDR3 reads TGTGCCAGCAGCTTAGCCGGCCCAATGAACACTGAAGCTTTCTTT. This translates into CASSLAGPMNTEAFF.

This clonotype was found many times. The chain couples TRBV24-1 to TRBJ2-1, with D possibly being TRBD2 (7 bases). The CDR3 length is 14 residues. Germline V gives CDR1 KGHDR, CDR2 SFDVKD. With 9 bases removed from V and 2 bases from J, the gap between germline ends came to 13 bases. The CDR3 DNA is TGTGCCACCCGTGGGGGGGGCCCCTACAATGAGCAGTTCTTC. Encoded protein: CATRGGGPYNEQFF.

The chain uses TRBV7-8 and TRBJ2-6, with D possibly TRBD2 on 5 matching bases. The germline V gene has CDR1 SGHVS and CDR2 FQNEAQ. Trimming cost V 7 bases and J 0 bases, with 16 bases left between them. CDR3 size: 17 residues. CDR3 in amino acids: CASNSTVARSGANVLTF. CDR3 coding DNA: TGTGCCAGCAACTCTACGGTAGCGCGCTCTGGGGCCAACGTCCTGACTTTC.

The chain joins TRBV29-1 to TRBJ2-7; TRBD2 matches 7 bases. Germline V lookup: CDR1 SQVTM, CDR2 ANQGSEA. This CDR3 is 13 amino acids long. V trimming: 7 bases; J trimming: 13 bases; junction bases outside the gene matches: 19. The CDR3 bases are TGCAGCGATCAATCGAGGGGAGGGCGCGAGTACTACTTC. Translating gives CSDQSRGGREYYF.